The sample holds a few counts of the clone carrying this TCR beta chain. The target antigen is unknown. The CDR3 has 14 residues. V shed 5 bases and J shed 5 bases, with 14 bases lying between them. Germline V gene sequence: CDR1 SGHTA, CDR2 FQGNSA. This entry belongs to a study of cytomegalovirus exposure and HLA in healthy donors. General study findings and limits: Prior analysis indicated that the majority of TCR beta V segments exhibited productivity approximately 87% or approximately 30% of the time.

60 Vbeta and 13 Jbeta primers were used in PCR. Profiling relied on immunoSEQ multiplex PCR, and the TCRdb table lists in-frame clones only, not all of them. Of approximately 100,000 clones in the sample, 75% are singletons; the top ten hold around 9.3%. The clonotype was recovered from a man between 45 and 60 years old in good health and CMV-seronegative. The source material was PBMCs. The chain is built from TRBV7-2 and TRBJ2-3; no definite D call. CDR3 residues: CASSPIFGVDTQYF. The DNA for the CDR3 is TGTGCCAGCAGCCCCATCTTTGGAGTAGATACGCAGTATTTT. Variable domain in full (rest from reference TRBV7-2 and TRBJ2-3): GAGVSQSPSNKVTEKGKDVELRCDPISGHTALYWYRQSLGQGLEFLIYFQGNSAPDKSGLPSDRFSAERTGGSVSTLTIQRTQQEDSAVYLCASSPIFGVDTQYFGPGTRLTVL.